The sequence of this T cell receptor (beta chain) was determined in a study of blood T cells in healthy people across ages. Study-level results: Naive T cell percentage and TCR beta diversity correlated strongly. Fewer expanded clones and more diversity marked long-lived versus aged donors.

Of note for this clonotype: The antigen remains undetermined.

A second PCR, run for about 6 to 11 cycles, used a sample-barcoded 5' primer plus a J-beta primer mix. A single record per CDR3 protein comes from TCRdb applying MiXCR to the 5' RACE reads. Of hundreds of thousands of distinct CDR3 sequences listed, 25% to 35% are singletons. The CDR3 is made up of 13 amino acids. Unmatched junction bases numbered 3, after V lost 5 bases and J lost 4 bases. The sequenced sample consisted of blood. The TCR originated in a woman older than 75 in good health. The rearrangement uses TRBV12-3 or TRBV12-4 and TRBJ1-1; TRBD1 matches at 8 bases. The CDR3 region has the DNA TGTGCCAGCAGTCCCCAGGGGGCCACTGAAGCTTTCTTT. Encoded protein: CASSPQGATEAFF.